This T cell receptor beta chain was documented in a study of T cells in Graves' hyperthyroidism and ophthalmopathy. Study results and limitations: A 13 V-J signature model discriminated ophthalmopathy versus stable hyperthyroidism.

Amplified regions were TCR beta CDR3 sequences from RNA transcripts. Initially, a first-round RT-PCR of the TCR CDR3 employed the HTBI primer set. TCRdb called the multiplex PCR reads again in MiXCR, with one record for every CDR3 protein. The sample includes approximately 600,000 distinct CDR3 sequences, around 21% seen only once; the top ten take 34%. The CDR3 contains 13 residues. V gave up 5 bases and J gave up 5 bases; unmatched junction bases: 3. Ten or more counts support this clonotype. What it recognizes is unknown. This TCR was recovered from a man younger than 45 with Graves' ophthalmopathy. The sample taken for sequencing was blood. V and J are TRBV12-3 or TRBV12-4 and TRBJ1-5, with 7 bases that match TRBD1. The DNA for the CDR3 is TGTGCCAGCAGTCGACAGGGTTATCAGCCCCAGCATTTT. The encoded protein is CASSRQGYQPQHF.